These 12 T cell receptor beta chains came from one sample sequenced in a study of regulatory T cells in long-lasting Graves disease (dated by TCRdb to the early 2020s). This sample's time point label indicates: newly diagnosed GD, antithyroid drugs for less than 3 months. For both TCR sequencing and RNA sequencing, RNA was extracted from PBMCs using TRIzol. The library was made by multiplex PCR. Sequencing instrument: Illumina HiSeq 4000. CDR3 regions were amplified by Arm-PCR with iRepertoire HTBI primers to construct TCR beta libraries. TCRdb reanalyzed the raw reads on its own, using fastp at Q25 for trimming and MiXCR for clone calling, and kept in-frame beta chains. Duplicate CDR3 protein sequences are folded into a single record with the most common DNA and genes. This sample gives about 400,000 distinct CDR3 sequences in total; 15% of them show up just once. The ten largest clones represent about 7.6% of the sample.

The data also belong to a second study, concerning T cells in Graves' hyperthyroidism and ophthalmopathy.

Material: peripheral blood mononuclear cells (PBMCs), obtained at new diagnosis, from a patient treated with antithyroid drugs. These receptors were collected from a woman aged 40 to 49 with Graves disease. Donor details come from another sample of the same person, matched by shared clones.

This clonotype was observed at least ten times. V and J are TRBV7-8 and TRBJ2-5, with 11 positions matching TRBD1. The CDR3 is 19 amino acids. With V trimmed by 0 bases and J by 0 bases, 9 bases remained unmatched. Looked up from germline, CDR1 is SGHVS and CDR2 is FQNEAQ. The CDR3 DNA sequence: TGTGCCAGCAGCTTAGCCCCCTGGGGACAGGGGGGGTACCAAGAGACCCAGTACTTC. This sequence encodes CASSLAPWGQGGYQETQYF.

This clonotype was recorded many times. The genes are TRBV12-3 or TRBV12-4 and TRBJ1-6; 7 bases agree with TRBD1. V lost 7 bases, J lost 8 bases, and 11 bases stayed unmatched. There are 15 residues in the CDR3. CDR3 in amino acids: CASTKDRSMDSPLHF. The CDR3 DNA is TGTGCCAGCACTAAGGACAGGTCTATGGATTCACCCCTCCACTTT.

A few counts support this clonotype. A much bigger clone sits one base away, suggesting this may be a read error. V is TRBV24-1 and J is TRBJ2-3; D is ambiguous. The CDR3 has 15 amino acids. V dropped 0 bases and J dropped 5 bases, with 11 bases sitting between them. Germline lookup yields CDR1 KGHDR and CDR2 SFDVKD. The DNA of the CDR3 is TGTGCCACCAGTGATTTGTCGGAGTCGGTAGATACGCAGTATTTT. Protein product: CATSDLSESVDTQYF.

This clonotype was detected only a few times. The rearrangement links TRBV19 to TRBJ2-5; TRBD2 matches 7 bases. Germline V gene sequence: CDR1 LNHDA, CDR2 SQIVND (reference sequence). V dropped 5 bases and J dropped 1; count of bases not matched to a gene: 7. This CDR3 spans 15 amino acids. The CDR3 DNA sequence: TGTGCCAGTAGTGCCTCCGGGACTATCCAAGAGACCCAGTACTTC. Protein product: CASSASGTIQETQYF.

This sequence joins TRBV6-1 and TRBJ2-5, with D unresolved. V lost 6 bases and J 5 bases, leaving 7 bases between the germline ends. The CDR3 covers 11 residues. Looked up from germline, CDR1 is MNHNS and CDR2 is SASEGT. The CDR3 bases are TGTGCCAGCAGCCCCTCGGAGACCCAGTACTTC. Translated: CASSPSETQYF.

This clonotype was recorded many times. This chain links TRBV7-2 with TRBJ2-2, with D possibly matching TRBD2 (5 bases). V was clipped by 5 bases and J by 5 bases, with 15 bases between them. CDR1 and CDR2 from the germline V gene are SGHTA and FQGNSA. This CDR3 is 15 amino acids long. CDR3 coding DNA: TGTGCCAGCAGCATCGCGGGCGGTGGGACCGGGGAGCTGTTTTTT. It codes for CASSIAGGGTGELFF. Looking up the rest from reference TRBV7-2 and TRBJ2-2 gives the full variable domain: GAGVSQSPSNKVTEKGKDVELRCDPISGHTALYWYRQSLGQGLEFLIYFQGNSAPDKSGLPSDRFSAERTGGSVSTLTIQRTQQEDSAVYLCASSIAGGGTGELFFGEGSRLTVL.

The rearrangement uses TRBV4-3 and TRBJ2-1, with a tentative D call TRBD2 (6 bases). Germline V gene lookup returns CDR1 LGHNA and CDR2 YSLEER. The CDR3 spans 16 residues. Trimming removed 4 bases at V and 1 base at J, with 14 bases between. The CDR3 reads CASSPQAAGSYNEQFF. The CDR3 bases are TGCGCCAGCAGCCCGCAGGCCGCGGGGTCCTACAATGAGCAGTTCTTC.

This chain links TRBV5-4 with TRBJ2-1, with a tentative D call TRBD2 (5 bases). The CDR3 contains 12 residues. Trimming took 2 bases from V and 10 from J, leaving 10 bases between them. Germline lookup yields CDR1 SGHNT and CDR2 YYREEE (reference sequence). CDR3 amino acids: CASSFSSAEQFF. CDR3 DNA sequence: TGTGCCAGCAGCTTTAGTAGCGCCGAGCAGTTCTTC.

This clonotype occurred many times. The J gene is TRBJ1-2, the V gene TRBV7-2; 10 bases are a match to TRBD1. From germline, CDR1 is SGHTA and CDR2 FQGNSA. The junction had 5 bases not matched to a gene; V was cut back by 5 bases and J by 8 bases. The CDR3 extends over 13 amino acids. Written as DNA, the CDR3 is TGTGCCAGCAGCGTCGGGACAGGGGCGGGCTACACCTTC. Translating gives CASSVGTGAGYTF.

The rearrangement links TRBV6-1 to TRBJ1-2; possible D gene TRBD1, 6 bases. Per germline, CDR1 MNHNS and CDR2 SASEGT. The ends were cut back, 1 base at V and 5 bases at J, with 14 bases in the middle. The CDR3 has 15 residues. The CDR3 spells CASSEGGRGLYGYTF. The DNA of the CDR3 is TGTGCCAGCAGTGAAGGTGGCAGGGGCCTTTATGGCTACACCTTC.

This rearrangement joins TRBV7-9 to TRBJ2-1; D gene uncertain. V was trimmed by 3 bases and J by 5 bases, leaving 14 bases between them. CDR1 SEHNR and CDR2 FQNEAQ come from the germline V gene (reference sequence). CDR3 size: 15 residues. CDR3 DNA sequence: TGTGCCAGCAGCTTTTTGTTGGGCGGCCACAATGAGCAGTTCTTC. The encoded protein is CASSFLLGGHNEQFF. Together with reference TRBV7-9 and TRBJ2-1, the CDR3 gives the full variable domain: DTGVSQNPRHKITKRGQNVTFRCDPISEHNRLYWYRQTLGQGPEFLTYFQNEAQLEKSRLLSDRFSAERPKGSFSTLEIQRTEQGDSAMYLCASSFLLGGHNEQFFGPGTRLTVL.

The chain carries TRBV9 and TRBJ2-7, with TRBD1 identical over 7 bases. The CDR3 runs to 16 residues. Trimming cost V 4 bases and J 4 bases; bases outside gene matches: 14. CDR1 SGDLS and CDR2 YYNGEE come from the germline V gene. The CDR3 DNA is TGTGCCAGCAGCCCTGCCCGGGACAGCCAGGGATACGAGCAGTACTTC. Translated, it gives CASSPARDSQGYEQYF.